A selection of T cell receptor beta chains follows, all from one sample in a study of spatial heterogeneity in lung cancer. TCRdb called the 5' RACE reads again in MiXCR, with one record for every CDR3 protein. The table has 15,000 to 20,000 distinct CDR3 sequences, 6.3% seen once. This specimen was PBMCs, taken at follow-up. The source is a male donor with early-stage non-small cell lung cancer. CDR3s include the opening cysteine and the closing phenylalanine or tryptophan. The D gene is left open where the match is weak. Expanded clones are given a class, and other clones once, few, many or no size at all.

>TRBJ2-3|-|TRBV7-2|TRBD2
TGTGCCAGCGGATTAGCGGGACGCCCAGATACGCAGTATTTT
CASGLAGRPDTQYF
>TRBJ2-2|many|TRBV7-3|TRBD1
TGTGCCAGCAGCTTAGGACAGGGGGCTGTCGGGGAGCTGTTTTTT
CASSLGQGAVGELFF
>TRBJ2-7|-|TRBV12-3/TRBV12-4|TRBD2
TGTGCCAGCAGTCCCTTTAGCGGGAGTCCCCACGAGCAGTACTTC
CASSPFSGSPHEQYF
>TRBJ2-4|many|TRBV12-3/TRBV12-4|-
TGTGCCAGCAGTGAGGGGGGAGCCAAAAACATTCAGTACTTC
CASSEGGAKNIQYF
>TRBJ2-1|many|TRBV7-2|-
TGTGCCAGCAGCACACGGACTCCTACCTACAATGAGCAGTTCTTC
CASSTRTPTYNEQFF
>TRBJ2-5|few|TRBV5-1|TRBD2
TGCGCCAGCAGCTCGGGACTAGCGGGAGAGTCCCAGTACTTT
CASSSGLAGESQYF
>TRBJ1-4|many|TRBV4-1|-
TGCGCCAGCAGCCAACTAATTGGAGCCCCAAAACTGTTTTTT
CASSQLIGAPKLFF
>TRBJ2-7|many|TRBV28|-
TGTGCCAGCAGTCCTCGGGTCAGGGGTATAAACGAGCAGTACTTC
CASSPRVRGINEQYF
>TRBJ1-1|many|TRBV27|-
TGTGCCAGCAGGTATGATACCACGAACACTGAAGCTTTCTTT
CASRYDTTNTEAFF
>TRBJ2-7|-|TRBV7-9|-
TGTGCCAGCAGCCCCGGGAGTCGCGACGAGCAGTACTTC
CASSPGSRDEQYF
>TRBJ1-5|many|TRBV2|-
TGTGCCAGCAAAATGGGGACCGGCAATCAGCCCCAGCATTTT
CASKMGTGNQPQHF
>TRBJ2-3|many|TRBV18|TRBD2
TGTGCCAGCTCCATAGGACTAGCGGGAGGCGGCACAGATACGCAGTATTTT
CASSIGLAGGGTDTQYF
>TRBJ2-2|-|TRBV5-1|TRBD1
TGCGCCAGCAGCCGGGGACAGGGGTTTAACACCGGGGAGCTGTTTTTT
CASSRGQGFNTGELFF
>TRBJ2-3|many|TRBV5-1|-
TGCGCCAGCACTACAGGGTTCACAGATACGCAGTATTTT
CASTTGFTDTQYF
>TRBJ2-4|-|TRBV28|-
TGTGCCAGCAGGAGTAAGGGGGTTTGGAACATTCAGTACTTC
CASRSKGVWNIQYF
>TRBJ2-1|medium-sized|TRBV5-4|TRBD2
TGTGCCAGCAGCTCAGGACTAGCGGGTGAGCAGTTCTTC
CASSSGLAGEQFF
>TRBJ2-5|many|TRBV6-6|TRBD2
TGTGCCAGCAGTTACGTAGCGGGAGTCCGCGGGGGAGAGACCCAGTACTTC
CASSYVAGVRGGETQYF
>TRBJ2-3|few|TRBV6-5|-
TGTGCCAGCAGGGCGTTAGTGGGGGCAGATACGCAGTATTTT
CASRALVGADTQYF
>TRBJ2-3|-|TRBV20-1|-
TGCAGTGCTAGGAGAGGGTGGCTCACAGATACGCAGTATTTT
CSARRGWLTDTQYF
>TRBJ2-1|-|TRBV9|TRBD2
TGTGCCAGCAGCGGCGGGACTAGCGGGAGGGTAGGCTACAATGAGCAGTTCTTC
CASSGGTSGRVGYNEQFF
>TRBJ2-7|many|TRBV4-1|-
TGCGCCAGCAGCCAATTGGAGGGGCGTACCCTGGCTTACGAGCAGTACTTC
CASSQLEGRTLAYEQYF
>TRBJ2-3|-|TRBV20-1|TRBD2
TGCAGTGCTCCGGCGGCTAGCGGGCTAGATACGCAGTATTTT
CSAPAASGLDTQYF